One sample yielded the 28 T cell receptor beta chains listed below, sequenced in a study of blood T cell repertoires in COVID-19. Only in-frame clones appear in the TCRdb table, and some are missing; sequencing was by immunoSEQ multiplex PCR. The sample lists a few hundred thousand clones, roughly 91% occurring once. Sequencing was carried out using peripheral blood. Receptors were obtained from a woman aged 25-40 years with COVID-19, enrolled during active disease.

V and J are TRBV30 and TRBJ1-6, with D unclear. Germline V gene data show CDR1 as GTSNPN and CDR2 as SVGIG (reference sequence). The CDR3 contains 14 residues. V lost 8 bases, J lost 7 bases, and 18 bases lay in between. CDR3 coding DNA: TGTGCCCTAAGCTTCCAGGCGGGAAATTCACCCCTCCACTTT. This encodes CALSFQAGNSPLHF.

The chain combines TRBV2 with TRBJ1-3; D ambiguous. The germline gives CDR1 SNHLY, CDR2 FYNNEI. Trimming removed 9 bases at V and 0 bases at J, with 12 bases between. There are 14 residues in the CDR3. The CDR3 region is CASRQIPSGNTIYF. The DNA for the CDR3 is TGTGCCAGTCGCCAGATTCCCTCTGGAAACACCATATATTTT.

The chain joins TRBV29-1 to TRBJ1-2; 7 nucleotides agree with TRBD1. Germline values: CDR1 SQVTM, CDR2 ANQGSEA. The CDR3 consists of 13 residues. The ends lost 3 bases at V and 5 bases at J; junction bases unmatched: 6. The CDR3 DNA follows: TGCAGCGTTGACACCGGGACAGATTATGGCTACACCTTC. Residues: CSVDTGTDYGYTF.

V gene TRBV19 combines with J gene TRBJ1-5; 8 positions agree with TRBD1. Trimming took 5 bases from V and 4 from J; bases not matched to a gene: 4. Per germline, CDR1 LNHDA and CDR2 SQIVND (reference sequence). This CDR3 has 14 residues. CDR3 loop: CASSLDRVNQPQHF. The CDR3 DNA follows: TGTGCCAGTAGTTTGGACAGGGTAAATCAGCCCCAGCATTTT.

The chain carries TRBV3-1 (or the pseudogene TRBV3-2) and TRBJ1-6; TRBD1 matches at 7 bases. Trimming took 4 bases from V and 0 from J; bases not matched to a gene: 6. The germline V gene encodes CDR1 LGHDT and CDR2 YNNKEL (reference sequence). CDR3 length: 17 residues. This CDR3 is CASSPGTVSSYNSPLHF. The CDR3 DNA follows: TGTGCCAGCAGCCCCGGGACAGTGAGCTCCTATAATTCACCCCTCCACTTT.

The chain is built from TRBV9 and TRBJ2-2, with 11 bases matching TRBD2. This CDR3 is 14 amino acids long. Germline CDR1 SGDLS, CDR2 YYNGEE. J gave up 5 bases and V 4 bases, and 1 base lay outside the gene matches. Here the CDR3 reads CASSRLAGTGELFF. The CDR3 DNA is TGTGCCAGCAGCCGACTAGCGGGGACCGGGGAGCTGTTTTTT.

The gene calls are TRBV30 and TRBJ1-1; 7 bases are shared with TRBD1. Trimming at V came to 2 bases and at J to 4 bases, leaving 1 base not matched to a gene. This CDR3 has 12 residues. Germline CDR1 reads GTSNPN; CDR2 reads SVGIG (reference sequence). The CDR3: CAWSRTGTEAFF. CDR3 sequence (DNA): TGTGCCTGGAGTCGGACAGGCACTGAAGCTTTCTTT.

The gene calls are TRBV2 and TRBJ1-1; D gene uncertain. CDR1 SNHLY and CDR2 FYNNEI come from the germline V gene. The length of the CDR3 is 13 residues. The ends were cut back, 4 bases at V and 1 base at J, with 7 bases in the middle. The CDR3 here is CASSGEWNTEAFF. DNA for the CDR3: TGTGCCAGCAGTGGCGAATGGAACACTGAAGCTTTCTTT.

The CDR3 DNA reads TGTGCCAGCAGCTCCCGTCGGACTAGGGATGAGCAGTTCTTC. This translates into CASSSRRTRDEQFF. This chain links TRBV7-2 with TRBJ2-1, with 7 bases that match TRBD2. The CDR3 is 14 residues long. V gave up 4 bases and J gave up 8 bases; unmatched junction bases: 8. The germline CDR1 and CDR2 sequences are SGHTA and FQGNSA.

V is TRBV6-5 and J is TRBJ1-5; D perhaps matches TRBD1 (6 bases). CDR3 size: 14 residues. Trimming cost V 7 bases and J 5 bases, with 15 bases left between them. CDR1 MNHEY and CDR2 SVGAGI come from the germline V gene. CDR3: CASMGVQGYQPQHF. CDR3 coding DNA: TGTGCCAGCATGGGAGTACAGGGATATCAGCCCCAGCATTTT.

CDR3 nucleotides: TGTGCCACCGGACAGGGAAATCAGCCCCAGCATTTT. Encoded protein: CATGQGNQPQHF. V and J are TRBV19 and TRBJ1-5; 8 bases line up with TRBD1. Germline assignment: CDR1 LNHDA and CDR2 SQIVND (reference sequence). V lost 10 bases and J lost 4; bases outside the gene matches: 3. This CDR3 spans 12 amino acids.

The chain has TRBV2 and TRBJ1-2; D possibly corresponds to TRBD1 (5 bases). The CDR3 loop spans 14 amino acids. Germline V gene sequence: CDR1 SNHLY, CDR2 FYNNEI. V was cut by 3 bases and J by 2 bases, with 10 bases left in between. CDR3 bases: TGTGCCAGCAGTGAGGCAGGGAACAACTATGGCTACACCTTC. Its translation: CASSEAGNNYGYTF.

CDR3 loop: CASSLWLALYNEQFF. CDR3 in DNA: TGTGCCAGCAGCTTGTGGCTGGCCCTTTACAATGAGCAGTTCTTC. The chain is built from TRBV5-8 and TRBJ2-1; D remains ambiguous. The germline gives CDR1 SGHTS, CDR2 YDEGEE. The CDR3 runs to 15 residues. Deletions cut 1 base from V and 4 bases from J, with 12 bases between. Supplemented by reference TRBV5-8 and TRBJ2-1, the full variable domain reads EAGVTQSPTHLIKTRGQQATLRCSPISGHTSVYWYQQALGLGLQFLLWYDEGEERNRGNFPPRFSGRQFPNYSSELNVNALELEDSALYLCASSLWLALYNEQFFGPGTRLTVL.

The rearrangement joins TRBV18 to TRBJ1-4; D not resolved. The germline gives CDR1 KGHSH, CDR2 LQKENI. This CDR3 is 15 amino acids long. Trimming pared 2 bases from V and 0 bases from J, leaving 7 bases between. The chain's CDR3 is CASSPYQATNEKLFF. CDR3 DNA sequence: TGTGCCAGCTCACCATATCAGGCAACTAATGAAAAACTGTTTTTT.

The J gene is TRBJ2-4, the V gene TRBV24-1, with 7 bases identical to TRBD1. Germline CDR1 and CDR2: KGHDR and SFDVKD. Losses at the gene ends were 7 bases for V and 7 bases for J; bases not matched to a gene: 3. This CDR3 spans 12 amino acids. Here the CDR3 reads CATSPTGNIQYF. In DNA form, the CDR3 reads TGTGCCACCAGCCCGACAGGGAACATTCAGTACTTC.

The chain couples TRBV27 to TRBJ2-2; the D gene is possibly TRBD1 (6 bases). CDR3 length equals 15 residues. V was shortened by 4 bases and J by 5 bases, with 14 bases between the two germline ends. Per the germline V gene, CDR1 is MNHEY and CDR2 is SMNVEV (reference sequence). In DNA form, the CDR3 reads TGTGCCAGCAGTTATCAGGGGACGGATACCGGGGAGCTGTTTTTT. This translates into CASSYQGTDTGELFF.

The CDR3 spells CATSRDYRVYTF. The DNA for the CDR3 is TGTGCCACCAGCAGAGATTACCGCGTCTACACCTTC. This chain links TRBV15 with TRBJ1-2; D gene ambiguous. V shed 0 bases and J shed 10 bases, with 9 bases lying between them. Germline V CDR1 and CDR2: LNHNV, YYDKDF (reference sequence). The CDR3 extends over 12 amino acids. The whole variable domain, remainder taken from reference TRBV15 and TRBJ1-2, is DAMVIQNPRYQVTQFGKPVTLSCSQTLNHNVMYWYQQKSSQAPKLLFHYYDKDFNNEADTPDNFQSRRPNTSFCFLDIRSPGLGDTAMYLCATSRDYRVYTFGSGTRLTVV.

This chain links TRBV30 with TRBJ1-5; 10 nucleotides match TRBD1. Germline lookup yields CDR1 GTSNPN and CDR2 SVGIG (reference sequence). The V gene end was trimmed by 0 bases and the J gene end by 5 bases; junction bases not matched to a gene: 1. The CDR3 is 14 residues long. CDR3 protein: CAWSVGTGDQPQHF. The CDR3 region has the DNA TGTGCCTGGAGTGTCGGGACAGGGGATCAGCCCCAGCATTTT.

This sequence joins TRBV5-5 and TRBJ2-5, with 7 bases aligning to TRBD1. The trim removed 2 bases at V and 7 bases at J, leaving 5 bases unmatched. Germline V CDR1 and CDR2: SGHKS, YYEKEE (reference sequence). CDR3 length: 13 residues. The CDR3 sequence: CASSFVRGPTQYF. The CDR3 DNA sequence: TGTGCCAGCAGCTTTGTTAGGGGGCCGACCCAGTACTTC.

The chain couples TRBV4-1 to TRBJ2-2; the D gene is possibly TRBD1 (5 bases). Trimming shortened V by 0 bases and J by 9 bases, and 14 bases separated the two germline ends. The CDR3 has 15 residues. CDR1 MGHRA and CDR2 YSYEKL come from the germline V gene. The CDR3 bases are TGCGCCAGCAGCCAAGAAAAGCGACAGTCCAGGGAGCTGTTTTTT. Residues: CASSQEKRQSRELFF.

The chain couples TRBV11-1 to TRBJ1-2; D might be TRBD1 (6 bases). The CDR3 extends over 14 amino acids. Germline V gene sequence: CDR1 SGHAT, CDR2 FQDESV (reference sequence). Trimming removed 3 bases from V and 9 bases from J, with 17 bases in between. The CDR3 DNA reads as TGTGCCAGCAGCTTTCAGTCGTCGGGACAACGCTACACCTTC. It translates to CASSFQSSGQRYTF.

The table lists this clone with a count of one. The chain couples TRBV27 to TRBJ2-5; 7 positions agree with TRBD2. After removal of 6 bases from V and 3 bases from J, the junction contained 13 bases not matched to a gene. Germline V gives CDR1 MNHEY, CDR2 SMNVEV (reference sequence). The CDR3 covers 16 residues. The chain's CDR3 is CASRSMTGTKKETQYF. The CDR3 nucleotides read TGTGCCAGCAGGTCCATGACCGGGACTAAAAAAGAGACCCAGTACTTC.

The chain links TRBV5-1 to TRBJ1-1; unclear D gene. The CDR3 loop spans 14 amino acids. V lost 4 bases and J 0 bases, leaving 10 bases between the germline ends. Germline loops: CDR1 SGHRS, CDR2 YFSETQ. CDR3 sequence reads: CASSPLGLNTEAFF. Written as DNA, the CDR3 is TGCGCCAGCAGCCCCCTGGGCCTGAACACTGAAGCTTTCTTT.

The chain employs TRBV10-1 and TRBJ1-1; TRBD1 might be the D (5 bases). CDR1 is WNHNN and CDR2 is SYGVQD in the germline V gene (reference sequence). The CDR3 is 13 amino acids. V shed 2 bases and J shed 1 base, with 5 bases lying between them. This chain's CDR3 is CASSETGNTEAFF. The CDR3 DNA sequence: TGCGCCAGCAGTGAGACAGGGAACACTGAAGCTTTCTTT.

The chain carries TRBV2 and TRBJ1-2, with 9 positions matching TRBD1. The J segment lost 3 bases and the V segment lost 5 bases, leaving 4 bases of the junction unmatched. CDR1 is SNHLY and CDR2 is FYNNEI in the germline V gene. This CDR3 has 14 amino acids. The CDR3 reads CASSFRTGDYGYTF. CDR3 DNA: TGTGCCAGCAGTTTTCGGACAGGGGACTATGGCTACACCTTC. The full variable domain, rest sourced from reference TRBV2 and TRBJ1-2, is EPEVTQTPSHQVTQMGQEVILRCVPISNHLYFYWYRQILGQKVEFLVSFYNNEISEKSEIFDDQFSVERPDGSNFTLKIRSTKLEDSAMYFCASSFRTGDYGYTFGSGTRLTVV.

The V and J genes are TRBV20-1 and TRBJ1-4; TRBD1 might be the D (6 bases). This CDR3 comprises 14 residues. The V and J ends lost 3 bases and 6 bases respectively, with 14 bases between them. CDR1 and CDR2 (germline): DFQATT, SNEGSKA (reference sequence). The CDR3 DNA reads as TGCAGTGCTAGTGGTACGGGGGGCCATGAAAAACTGTTTTTT. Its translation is CSASGTGGHEKLFF.

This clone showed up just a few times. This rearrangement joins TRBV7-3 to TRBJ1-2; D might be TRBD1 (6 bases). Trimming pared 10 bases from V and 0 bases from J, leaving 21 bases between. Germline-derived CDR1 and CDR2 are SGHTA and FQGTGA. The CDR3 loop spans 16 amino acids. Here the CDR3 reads CANFPDRLSPNYGYTF. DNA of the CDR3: TGTGCCAACTTTCCAGACAGGCTGTCGCCTAACTATGGCTACACCTTC.

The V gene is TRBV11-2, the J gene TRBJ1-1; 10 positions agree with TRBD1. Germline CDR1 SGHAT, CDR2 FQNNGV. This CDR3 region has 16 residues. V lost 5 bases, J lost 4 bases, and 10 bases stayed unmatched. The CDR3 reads CASSPRTGGGGTEAFF. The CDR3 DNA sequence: TGTGCCAGCAGCCCTAGGACAGGGGGTGGGGGCACTGAAGCTTTCTTT.